The sequence of this TCR beta chain was determined in a study of glioma-infiltrating T cells after dendritic cell vaccination. Overall study: Samples are from glioblastoma patients in Phase I and II dendritic cell vaccine trials. Dendritic cell vaccine was injected intradermally three times, biweekly. Study results and caveats: Patients with more pretreatment TILs had longer time to progression and survival.

The primer mix had 60 V beta and 13 J beta primers. Assay used: immunoSEQ multiplex PCR; TCRdb lists only in-frame clones, some missing. The sample lists around 25,000 clones, roughly 91% occurring once. As regards this clone: Its specificity is unknown.

Noted time point: after dendritic cell vaccination, including at tumor progression/relapse. The TCR comes from a human donor with glioblastoma. This specimen was blood, taken after dendritic cell vaccination.

CDR3 sequence reads: CASSGLSSYEQYF. The DNA for the CDR3 is TGTGCCAGCTCCGGACTTTCCTCCTACGAGCAGTACTTC. This rearrangement joins TRBV6-1 to TRBJ2-7, with D possibly matching TRBD2 (5 bases). Germline-derived CDR1 and CDR2 are MNHNS and SASEGT. Trimming left V 8 bases short and J 0 bases short, with 11 bases between. The CDR3 totals 13 residues.